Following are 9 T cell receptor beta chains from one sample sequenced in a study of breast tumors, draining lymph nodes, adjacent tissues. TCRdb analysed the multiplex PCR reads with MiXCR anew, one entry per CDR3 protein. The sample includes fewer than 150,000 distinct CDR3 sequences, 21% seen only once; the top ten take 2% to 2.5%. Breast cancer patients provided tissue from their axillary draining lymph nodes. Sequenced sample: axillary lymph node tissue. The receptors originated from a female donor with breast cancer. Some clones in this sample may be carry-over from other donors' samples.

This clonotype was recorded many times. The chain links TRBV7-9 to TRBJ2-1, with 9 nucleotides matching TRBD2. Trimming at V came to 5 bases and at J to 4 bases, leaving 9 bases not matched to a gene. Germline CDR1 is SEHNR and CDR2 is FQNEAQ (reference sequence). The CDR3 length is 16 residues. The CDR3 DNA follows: TGTGCCAGCAGCCCTAATAGCGGGAGTCGTTACAATGAGCAGTTCTTC. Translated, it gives CASSPNSGSRYNEQFF.

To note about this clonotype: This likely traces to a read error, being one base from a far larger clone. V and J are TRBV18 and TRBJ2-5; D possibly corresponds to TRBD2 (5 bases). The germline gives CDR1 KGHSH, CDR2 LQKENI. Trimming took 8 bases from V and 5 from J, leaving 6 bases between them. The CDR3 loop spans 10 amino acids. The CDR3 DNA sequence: TGTGCCAGCACGGGGGAGACCCAGTACTTC. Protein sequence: CASTGETQYF.

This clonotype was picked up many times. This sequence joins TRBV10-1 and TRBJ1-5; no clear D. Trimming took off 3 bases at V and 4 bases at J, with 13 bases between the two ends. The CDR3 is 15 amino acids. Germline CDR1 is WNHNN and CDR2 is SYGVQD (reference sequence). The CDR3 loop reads CASSEKTSMNQPQHF. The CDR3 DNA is TGCGCCAGCAGTGAAAAGACAAGTATGAATCAGCCCCAGCATTTT.

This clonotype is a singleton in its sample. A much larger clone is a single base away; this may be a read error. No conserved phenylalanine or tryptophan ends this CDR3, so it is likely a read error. The CDR3 DNA is TGTGCCAGCAGCCAATATAAGTTAGGCTATGAGCAGTTCCTC. Its translation: CASSQYKLGYEQFL. The chain joins TRBV16 to TRBJ2-1, with D uncertain. The CDR3 runs to 14 residues. Germline lookup yields CDR1 KGHSY and CDR2 FQNENV. V dropped 1 base and J dropped 8 bases, with 12 bases sitting between them.

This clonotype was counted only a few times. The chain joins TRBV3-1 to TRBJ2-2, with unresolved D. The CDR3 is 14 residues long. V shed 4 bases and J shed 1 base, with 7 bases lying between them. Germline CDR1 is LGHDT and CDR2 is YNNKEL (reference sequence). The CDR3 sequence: CASSPPLNTGELFF. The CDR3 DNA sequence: TGTGCCAGCAGCCCCCCCCTGAACACCGGGGAGCTGTTTTTT. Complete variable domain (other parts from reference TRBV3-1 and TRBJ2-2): DTAVSQTPKYLVTQMGNDKSIKCEQNLGHDTMYWYKQDSKKFLKIMFSYNNKELIINETVPNRFSPKSPDKAHLNLHINSLELGDSAVYFCASSPPLNTGELFFGEGSRLTVL.

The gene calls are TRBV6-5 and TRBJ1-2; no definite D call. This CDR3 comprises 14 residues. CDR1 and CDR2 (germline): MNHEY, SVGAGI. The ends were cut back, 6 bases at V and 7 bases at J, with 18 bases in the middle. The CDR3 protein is CASRPEEQSLGYTF. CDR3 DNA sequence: TGTGCCAGCAGGCCCGAAGAGCAGAGCCTTGGCTACACCTTC.

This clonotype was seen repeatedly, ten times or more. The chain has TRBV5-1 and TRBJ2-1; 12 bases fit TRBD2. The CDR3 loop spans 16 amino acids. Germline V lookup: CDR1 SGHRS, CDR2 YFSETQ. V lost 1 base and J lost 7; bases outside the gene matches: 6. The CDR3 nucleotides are TGCGCCAGCAGCTTGTCGGGCGGACTAGCGGGAAATGAGCAGTTCTTC. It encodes CASSLSGGLAGNEQFF. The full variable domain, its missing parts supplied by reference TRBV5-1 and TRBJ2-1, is KAGVTQTPRYLIKTRGQQVTLSCSPISGHRSVSWYQQTPGQGLQFLFEYFSETQRNKGNFPGRFSGRQFSNSRSEMNVSTLELGDSALYLCASSLSGGLAGNEQFFGPGTRLTVL.

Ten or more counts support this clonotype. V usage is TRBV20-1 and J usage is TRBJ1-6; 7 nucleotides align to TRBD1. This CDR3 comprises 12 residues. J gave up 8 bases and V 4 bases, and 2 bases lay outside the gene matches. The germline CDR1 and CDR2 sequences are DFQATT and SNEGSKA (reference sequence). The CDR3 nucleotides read TGCAGTGCTACTACAGGGGATTCACCCCTCCACTTT. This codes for CSATTGDSPLHF.

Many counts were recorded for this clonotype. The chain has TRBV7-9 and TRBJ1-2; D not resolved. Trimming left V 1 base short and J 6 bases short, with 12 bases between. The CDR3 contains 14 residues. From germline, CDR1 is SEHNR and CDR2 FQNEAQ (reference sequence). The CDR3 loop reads CASSLGTARDGYTF. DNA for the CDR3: TGTGCCAGCAGCTTAGGAACAGCAAGAGATGGCTACACCTTC.